This TCR beta chain was captured in a study of shared clonotypes between healthy human individuals. Here immunoSEQ multiplex PCR was the method, and the copy in TCRdb shows in-frame clones only, minus some. The sample carries 650,000 to 750,000 clones, approximately 75% recorded once. All donors qualified as healthy HIV-negative adults and had experienced no recent acute infections or vaccinations. The CDR3 is 13 residues long. The germline V gene encodes CDR1 MRHNA and CDR2 SNTAGT. Trimming left V 5 bases short and J 2 bases short, with 8 bases between. This rearrangement joins TRBV6-4 to TRBJ2-3; D is perhaps TRBD2 (5 bases). Sequencing input: memory CD4+ T cells sorted from blood. Subset denoted: CD45RA-negative fraction. This sequence originates from a woman younger than 45 in good health. The CDR3 reads CASSSDYTDTQYF. The CDR3 DNA is TGTGCCAGCAGTAGCGACTACACAGATACGCAGTATTTT.